What follows are 28 T cell receptor beta chains derived from one specimen sequenced in a study of blood T cell repertoires in COVID-19 (TCRdb year 2020). To prepare the library, the immunoSEQ multiplex PCR assay was applied. TCRdb retrieved this table from immuneACCESS and kept in-frame rearrangements only. Not all clones are present; in checked studies, unresolved V genes account for under half, and no reason is known for the remainder. The table for this sample lists around 81,000 clones; nearly 90% of them were counted only once. Just under 7.5% of the sample is held by the ten biggest clonotypes. What was sequenced was peripheral blood. Every receptor here comes from a man between 65 and 80 years old with acute or convalescent COVID-19.

The count of this clone is one. This chain uses TRBV11-3 with TRBJ2-3; TRBD1 might be the D (5 bases). Trimming removed 0 bases from V and 5 bases from J, with 15 bases in between. The length of the CDR3 is 16 residues. Germline CDR1 and CDR2: SGHNT and YENEEA. In nucleotides, the CDR3 is TGTGCCAGCAGCTTAGATCTTAGTGCAGGGCGAGATACGCAGTATTTT. Amino acids: CASSLDLSAGRDTQYF.

The V gene is TRBV5-6, the J gene TRBJ2-2; D is unclear. The CDR3 has 14 amino acids. V lost 0 bases to trimming and J lost 3 bases, with 6 bases between them. Per the germline V gene, CDR1 is SGHDT and CDR2 is YYEEEE. The CDR3 here is CASSLGAYTGELFF. CDR3 sequence (DNA): TGTGCCAGCAGCTTGGGGGCGTACACCGGGGAGCTGTTTTTT.

The chain employs TRBV6-1 and TRBJ1-4; D not resolved. This CDR3 contains 14 residues. Germline V gene lookup returns CDR1 MNHNS and CDR2 SASEGT. V lost 3 bases, J lost 6 bases, and 11 bases lay in between. The CDR3 DNA is TGTGCCAGCAGTGAGAATCTTAGTTATGAAAAACTGTTTTTT. Protein: CASSENLSYEKLFF.

The chain is built from TRBV21-1 and TRBJ2-7; the DNA was not used to check the table's D call, TRBD1. TRBV21-1 is flagged as a pseudogene. This CDR3 is built from 15 residues. CDR3: CASLEVGTKGDEQYF. CDR3 nucleotides: TGTGCCAGTCTAGAAGTTGGGACAAAAGGGGACGAGCAGTACTTC.

V and J are TRBV13 and TRBJ1-1; a weak D match, TRBD1 (5 bases). Germline CDR1 and CDR2: PRHDT and FYEKMQ (reference sequence). Trimming pared 4 bases from V and 4 bases from J, leaving 19 bases between. There are 16 residues in the CDR3. The CDR3 DNA is TGTGCCAGCAGCTATAGGGTTAGGGGCGTCGGCACTGAAGCTTTCTTT. Translated, it gives CASSYRVRGVGTEAFF.

V usage is TRBV6-5 and J usage is TRBJ1-5; D gene ambiguous. V lost 10 bases to trimming and J lost 1 base, with 14 bases between them. The CDR3 length is 14 residues. Germline CDR1 MNHEY, CDR2 SVGAGI. The CDR3 spells CATYRSGSNQPQHF. DNA for the CDR3: TGTGCCACTTATAGGAGTGGAAGCAATCAGCCCCAGCATTTT.

This clone showed up just a few times. This chain uses TRBV5-4 with TRBJ2-3; TRBD2 aligns across 10 bases. This CDR3 has 14 amino acids. Germline trimming cut 4 bases from V and 9 bases from J; bases unmatched to any gene: 8. Germline V gives CDR1 SGHNT, CDR2 YYREEE (reference sequence). In nucleotides, the CDR3 is TGTGCCAGCAGCCCAGGACTAGCGGAGGTCACGCAGTATTTT. Translated, it gives CASSPGLAEVTQYF.

The chain couples TRBV2 to TRBJ2-7; maybe TRBD1 (6 bases). Germline V gene lookup returns CDR1 SNHLY and CDR2 FYNNEI. There are 13 residues in the CDR3. Between the trimmed V and J ends, which lost 4 bases and 3 bases, there was a span of 10 bases. The CDR3 nucleotides read TGTGCCAGCAGTGCGGACAGACACTACGAGCAGTACTTC. Its translation: CASSADRHYEQYF.

This clone has a single count. This chain joins TRBV11-3 and TRBJ2-7; 9 nucleotides match TRBD1. V gave up 3 bases and J gave up 2 bases; unmatched junction bases: 5. The CDR3 extends over 15 amino acids. Germline CDR1 is SGHNT and CDR2 is YENEEA. The CDR3 DNA is TGTGCCAGCAGCTTGAGGACAGGGGATACCTACGAGCAGTACTTC. Its translation: CASSLRTGDTYEQYF. Filled out from reference TRBV11-3 and TRBJ2-7, the complete variable domain reads EAGVVQSPRYKIIEKKQPVAFWCNPISGHNTLYWYLQNLGQGPELLIRYENEEAVDDSQLPKDRFSAERLKGVDSTLKIQPAELGDSAVYLCASSLRTGDTYEQYFGPGTRLTVT.

V and J are TRBV19 and TRBJ2-3; 11 bases align to TRBD2. Germline loops: CDR1 LNHDA, CDR2 SQIVND (reference sequence). The ends lost 3 bases at V and 5 bases at J; junction bases unmatched: 16. The CDR3 sequence is 19 residues long. The CDR3, as DNA: TGTGCCAGTAGTATTCCCCCCCTTCTAGCGGGGGGCCGTCAAGATACGCAGTATTTT. This sequence encodes CASSIPPLLAGGRQDTQYF.

The chain combines TRBV7-2 with TRBJ2-3, with 12 bases aligning to TRBD2. The trim removed 9 bases at V and 4 bases at J, leaving 2 bases unmatched. The CDR3 sequence is 13 residues long. The germline V gene encodes CDR1 SGHTA and CDR2 FQGNSA. The CDR3 sequence: CASLAGGSDTQYF. CDR3 DNA sequence: TGTGCCAGTCTAGCGGGGGGGTCAGATACGCAGTATTTT.

This chain connects TRBV5-4 to TRBJ2-3, with D possibly matching TRBD1 (6 bases). The CDR3 extends over 16 amino acids. Looked up from germline, CDR1 is SGHNT and CDR2 is YYREEE (reference sequence). The V and J ends lost 2 bases and 0 bases respectively, with 13 bases between them. The CDR3 loop reads CASSFDRTASTDTQYF. The CDR3 coding sequence is TGTGCCAGCAGCTTCGACAGGACCGCTAGCACAGATACGCAGTATTTT.

The chain links TRBV29-1 to TRBJ2-7; 9 bases line up with TRBD1. J gave up 7 bases and V 7 bases, and 11 bases lay outside the gene matches. CDR3 size: 13 residues. Germline CDR1 SQVTM, CDR2 ANQGSEA. The CDR3 DNA reads TGCAGCGCGAATCCAGGACAGGGGATTGAGCAGTACTTC. Translated, it gives CSANPGQGIEQYF.

The chain is built from TRBV2 and TRBJ1-2; tentatively, D is TRBD1 (5 bases). Trimming took 3 bases from V and 2 from J, leaving 10 bases between them. CDR1 is SNHLY and CDR2 is FYNNEI in the germline V gene. The CDR3 has 14 residues. The CDR3 region is CASSDQGGNYGYTF. In nucleotides, the CDR3 is TGTGCCAGCAGTGACCAGGGAGGAAACTATGGCTACACCTTC.

The V call is TRBV4-1, the J call TRBJ1-6; D might be TRBD1 (5 bases). Germline CDR1 reads MGHRA; CDR2 reads YSYEKL. The CDR3 has 18 residues. V was cut by 1 base and J by 7 bases, with 20 bases left in between. The CDR3 nucleotides are TGCGCCAGCAGCCAAGGCCGTCTACGGGGGGTGAGGAATTCACCCCTCCACTTT. It is translated as CASSQGRLRGVRNSPLHF.

The J gene is TRBJ1-2, the V gene TRBV28; 11 positions agree with TRBD1. Germline V lookup: CDR1 MDHEN, CDR2 SYDVKM. The CDR3 has 15 residues. Trimming cost V 5 bases and J 7 bases; bases outside gene matches: 9. The CDR3: CASSPRTGGVSGYTF. CDR3 bases: TGTGCCAGCAGTCCTAGGACAGGGGGCGTCTCTGGCTACACCTTC.

The rearrangement uses TRBV3-1 (or the pseudogene TRBV3-2) and TRBJ1-6; 9 bases are a match to TRBD1. CDR1 is LGHDT, CDR2 YNNKEL, per germline (reference sequence). The V segment lost 4 bases and the J segment 6 bases; nucleotides outside the gene matches: 7. There are 16 residues in the CDR3. The CDR3 sequence: CASSPDPGQGNSPLHF. In DNA, the CDR3 is TGTGCCAGCAGCCCAGACCCGGGACAGGGTAATTCACCCCTCCACTTT.

The gene calls are TRBV5-1 and TRBJ2-1; possibly TRBD2 for D (5 bases). CDR1 is SGHRS, CDR2 YFSETQ, per germline. The CDR3 contains 14 residues. V lost 7 bases and J lost 4, with 15 bases in between. This CDR3 is CASSLVPAYNEQFF. The CDR3 DNA is TGCGCCAGCTCACTAGTGCCGGCGTACAATGAGCAGTTCTTC.

V and J are TRBV10-1 and TRBJ2-2, with 9 bases fitting TRBD1. The junction had 6 bases not matched to a gene; V was cut back by 5 bases and J by 5 bases. The CDR3 has 15 residues. The germline CDR1 and CDR2 sequences are WNHNN and SYGVQD (reference sequence). The CDR3 DNA reads as TGCGCCAGCAGTAAACAGGGGGCTTTGACCGGGGAGCTGTTTTTT. Protein sequence: CASSKQGALTGELFF.

This chain links TRBV7-2 with TRBJ2-3; tentative D call: TRBD1 (6 bases). Germline assignment: CDR1 SGHTA and CDR2 FQGNSA. The CDR3 consists of 16 residues. V lost 5 bases, J lost 3 bases, and 18 bases lay in between. The CDR3, as DNA: TGTGCCAGCAGCCAGACCAGGGGTAGAGGGACAGATACGCAGTATTTT. It codes for CASSQTRGRGTDTQYF.

The V gene is TRBV19, the J gene TRBJ1-1, with 8 bases identical to TRBD1. This CDR3 has 17 residues. V was pared by 6 bases and J by 2 bases, with 14 bases of the junction left unmatched. From germline, CDR1 is LNHDA and CDR2 SQIVND (reference sequence). The CDR3 region has the DNA TGTGCCAGTAGACCTTCGACAGGGGTTTCCCCAAACACTGAAGCTTTCTTT. Protein product: CASRPSTGVSPNTEAFF. The full variable domain, its missing parts supplied by reference TRBV19 and TRBJ1-1, is DGGITQSPKYLFRKEGQNVTLSCEQNLNHDAMYWYRQDPGQGLRLIYYSQIVNDFQKGDIAEGYSVSREKKESFPLTVTSAQKNPTAFYLCASRPSTGVSPNTEAFFGQGTRLTVV.

V and J are TRBV7-2 and TRBJ2-5, with 7 bases identical to TRBD1. Trimming cost V 1 base and J 4 bases; bases outside gene matches: 6. The germline V gene encodes CDR1 SGHTA and CDR2 FQGNSA. The CDR3 spans 15 residues. The CDR3 reads CASSLGGGATETQYF. The CDR3 DNA is TGTGCCAGCAGCTTAGGAGGGGGCGCCACAGAGACCCAGTACTTC.

This rearrangement joins TRBV6-5 to TRBJ2-1; 10 nucleotides match TRBD1. The CDR3 is 15 residues long. With V trimmed by 10 bases and J by 6 bases, 12 bases remained unmatched. Germline V lookup: CDR1 MNHEY, CDR2 SVGAGI. The CDR3 nucleotides are TGTGCCACTCCAGCCAGGGGACAGGGGATCAATGAGCAGTTCTTC. It codes for CATPARGQGINEQFF.

This chain uses TRBV3-1 (or the pseudogene TRBV3-2) with TRBJ2-7, with no clear D. Between the trimmed V and J ends, which lost 0 bases and 3 bases, there was a span of 9 bases. This CDR3 is built from 14 residues. Per the germline V gene, CDR1 is LGHDT and CDR2 is YNNKEL (reference sequence). DNA of the CDR3: TGTGCCAGCAGCCAAGACTCGCCCGGCTACGAGCAGTACTTC. This codes for CASSQDSPGYEQYF.

The genes are TRBV6-2 or TRBV6-3 and TRBJ2-5; weak D call: TRBD2 (6 bases). The germline gives CDR1 MNHEY, CDR2 SVGEGT. The germline V and J ends were trimmed by 0 bases and 1 base, with 6 bases remaining between them. The CDR3 loop spans 14 amino acids. The CDR3 loop reads CASSYSRGQETQYF. As DNA, the CDR3 is TGTGCCAGCAGTTACTCGCGGGGCCAAGAGACCCAGTACTTC.

The V and J genes are TRBV28 and TRBJ2-3; 8 nucleotides align to TRBD1. The junction had 5 bases not matched to a gene; V was cut back by 6 bases and J by 6 bases. The CDR3 is 13 amino acids. The germline CDR1 and CDR2 sequences are MDHEN and SYDVKM. CDR3 protein: CASRGTGTDTQYF. The CDR3 coding sequence is TGTGCCAGCAGAGGGACAGGTACGGATACGCAGTATTTT.

The chain carries TRBV29-1 and TRBJ2-1, with no clear D. Germline V gives CDR1 SQVTM, CDR2 ANQGSEA. There are 13 residues in the CDR3. Deletions cut 5 bases from V and 0 bases from J, with 8 bases between. CDR3 loop: CSVTPSSYNEQFF. CDR3 coding DNA: TGCAGCGTTACCCCGAGCTCCTACAATGAGCAGTTCTTC.

This clone occurred once. V usage is TRBV5-8 and J usage is TRBJ1-4; D not resolved. Germline CDR1 reads SGHTS; CDR2 reads YDEGEE. The V and J ends lost 4 bases and 1 base respectively, with 11 bases between them. The CDR3 runs 15 residues. The CDR3 sequence is CASSPYRETNEKLFF. In DNA, the CDR3 is TGTGCCAGCAGCCCGTACAGAGAAACTAATGAAAAACTGTTTTTT.